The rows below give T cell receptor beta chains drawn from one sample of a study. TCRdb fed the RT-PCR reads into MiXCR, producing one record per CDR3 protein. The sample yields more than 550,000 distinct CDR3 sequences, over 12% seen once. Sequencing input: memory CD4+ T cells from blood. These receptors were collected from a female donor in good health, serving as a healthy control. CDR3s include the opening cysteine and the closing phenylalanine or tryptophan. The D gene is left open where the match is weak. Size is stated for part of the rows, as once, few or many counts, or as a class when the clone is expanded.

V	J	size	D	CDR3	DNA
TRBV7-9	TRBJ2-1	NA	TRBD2	CASSLGTSGFDNEQFF	TGTGCCAGCAGCTTGGGGACTAGCGGGTTTGACAATGAGCAGTTCTTC
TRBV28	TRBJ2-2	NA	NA	CASSRPGLNTGELFF	TGTGCCAGCAGCCGCCCGGGCCTAAACACCGGGGAGCTGTTTTTT
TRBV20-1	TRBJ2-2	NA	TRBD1	CSARDPARGTNTGELFF	TGCAGTGCTAGAGATCCCGCCAGGGGGACGAACACCGGGGAGCTGTTTTTT
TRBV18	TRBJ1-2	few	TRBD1	CASSLQGTGHYGYTF	TGTGCCAGCTCGCTCCAAGGGACAGGGCACTATGGCTACACCTTC
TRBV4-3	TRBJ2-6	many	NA	CASSQDWGYSGANVLTF	TGCGCCAGCAGCCAAGATTGGGGTTACTCTGGGGCCAACGTCCTGACTTTC
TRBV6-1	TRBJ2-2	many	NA	CASTLGITGELFF	TGTGCCAGCACCCTCGGGATCACCGGGGAGCTGTTTTTT
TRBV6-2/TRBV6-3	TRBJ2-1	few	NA	CASTDTGLSSYNEQFF	TGTGCCAGCACCGACACAGGGTTGAGCTCCTACAATGAGCAGTTCTTC
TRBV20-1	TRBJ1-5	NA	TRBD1	CSARRQGGSPNQPQHF	TGCAGTGCTAGGCGACAGGGAGGCAGCCCCAATCAGCCCCAGCATTTT
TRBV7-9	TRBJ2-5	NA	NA	CASSLDDSPGWETQYF	TGTGCCAGCAGCTTAGATGACAGTCCGGGCTGGGAGACCCAGTACTTC
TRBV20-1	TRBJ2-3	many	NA	CSASVRKDTQYF	TGCAGTGCTAGTGTTCGGAAAGATACGCAGTATTTT
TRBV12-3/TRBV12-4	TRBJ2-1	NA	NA	CASSPLPGSYNEQFF	TGTGCCAGCAGTCCTCTCCCCGGCTCCTACAATGAGCAGTTCTTC
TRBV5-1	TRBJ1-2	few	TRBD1	CASSLGTGAGYGYTF	TGCGCCAGCAGCCTTGGGACAGGCGCGGGCTATGGCTACACCTTC
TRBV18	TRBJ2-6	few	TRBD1	CASSEGAPSSGANVLTF	TGTGCCAGCTCAGAGGGGGCCCCGTCCTCTGGGGCCAACGTCCTGACTTTC
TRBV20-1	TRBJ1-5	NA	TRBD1	CSATVLGQGEGPQHF	TGCAGTGCTACGGTCCTCGGACAGGGGGAAGGGCCCCAGCATTTT
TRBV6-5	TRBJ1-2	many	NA	CASSPTGFGGYTF	TGTGCCAGCAGTCCTACAGGGTTTGGAGGCTACACCTTC
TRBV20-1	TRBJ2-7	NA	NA	CSAGSGQITYEQYF	TGCAGTGCTGGGTCCGGACAGATAACCTACGAGCAGTACTTC
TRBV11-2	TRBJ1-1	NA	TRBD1	CASSLEQGDAFF	TGTGCCAGCAGCTTAGAACAGGGGGACGCTTTCTTT
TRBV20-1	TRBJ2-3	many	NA	CSARELAPGPTDTQYF	TGCAGTGCTAGAGAACTGGCCCCCGGGCCCACAGATACGCAGTATTTT
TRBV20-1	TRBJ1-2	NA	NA	CSAKDRRSYGYTF	TGCAGTGCTAAGGACAGACGCTCCTATGGCTACACCTTC
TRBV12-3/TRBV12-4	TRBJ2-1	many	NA	CASSPLSQPYNEQFF	TGTGCCAGCAGTCCCCTTTCCCAACCCTACAATGAGCAGTTCTTC
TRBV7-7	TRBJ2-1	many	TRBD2	CASSDGLAGVDEQFF	TGTGCCAGCAGTGATGGACTAGCGGGAGTGGATGAGCAGTTCTTC
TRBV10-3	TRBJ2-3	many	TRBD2	CAISDGLAGDTQYF	TGTGCCATCAGTGACGGACTAGCGGGAGACACGCAGTATTTT
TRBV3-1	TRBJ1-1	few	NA	CASSHLGSVAEAFF	TGTGCCAGCAGCCATCTGGGGAGTGTTGCTGAAGCTTTCTTT
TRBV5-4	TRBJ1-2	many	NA	CASSTGDGSNYGYTF	TGTGCCAGCAGCACCGGGGACGGCTCTAACTATGGCTACACCTTC
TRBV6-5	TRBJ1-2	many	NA	CASRSNSGYTF	TGTGCCAGCAGAAGTAATTCTGGCTACACCTTC
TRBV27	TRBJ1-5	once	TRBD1	CASSSSGQVGSQHF	TGTGCCAGCAGTTCCTCCGGACAGGTCGGGTCCCAGCATTTT
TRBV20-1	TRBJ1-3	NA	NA	CSALLDSRSGNTIYF	TGCAGTGCTCTCCTAGACAGCCGCTCTGGAAACACCATATATTTT
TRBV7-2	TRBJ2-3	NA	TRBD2	CASSPGLAGGVAQYF	TGTGCCAGCAGCCCCGGACTAGCGGGAGGGGTTGCGCAGTATTTT
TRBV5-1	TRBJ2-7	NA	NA	CASSSFGGAQGEQYF	TGCGCCAGCAGCTCCTTTGGGGGGGCGCAGGGCGAGCAGTACTTC
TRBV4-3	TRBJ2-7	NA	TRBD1	CASSINRGPAYEQYF	TGCGCCAGCAGCATCAACAGGGGGCCAGCCTACGAGCAGTACTTC
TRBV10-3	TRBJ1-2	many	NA	CAISERGPGYTF	TGTGCCATCAGTGAGCGAGGGCCTGGCTACACCTTC
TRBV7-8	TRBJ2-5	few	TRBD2	CASSLAGTTVAQTQYF	TGTGCCAGCAGCTTAGCTGGGACTACAGTCGCGCAGACCCAGTACTTC
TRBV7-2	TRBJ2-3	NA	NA	CASTYSPHGTDTQYF	TGTGCCAGCACATACTCCCCCCATGGCACAGATACGCAGTATTTT
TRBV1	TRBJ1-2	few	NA	CTSSQDSSMYGYTF	TGCACCAGCAGCCAAGATAGCTCTATGTATGGCTACACCTTC
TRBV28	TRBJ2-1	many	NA	CASRSGYYNEQFF	TGTGCCAGCAGGTCAGGATACTACAATGAGCAGTTCTTC
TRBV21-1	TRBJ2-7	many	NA	CASSKDSDQRPYEQYF	TGTGCCAGCAGCAAAGACTCGGACCAAAGGCCCTACGAGCAGTACTTC
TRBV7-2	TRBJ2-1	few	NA	CASSTPGGGRDEQFF	TGTGCCAGCAGCACTCCGGGTGGGGGCCGCGATGAGCAGTTCTTC
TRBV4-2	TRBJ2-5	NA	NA	CASSQKRARDETQYF	TGTGCCAGCAGCCAGAAGAGGGCCAGGGACGAGACCCAGTACTTC
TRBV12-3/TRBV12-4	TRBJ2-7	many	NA	CASSSRDPERQYF	TGTGCCAGCAGTTCTCGGGACCCTGAGCGGCAGTACTTC
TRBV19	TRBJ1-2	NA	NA	CASIPSWGPSGGYTF	TGTGCCAGTATCCCCTCATGGGGGCCCAGTGGTGGCTACACCTTC
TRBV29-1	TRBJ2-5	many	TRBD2	CSVESSGRETQYF	TGCAGCGTAGAATCGAGCGGGAGAGAGACCCAGTACTTC
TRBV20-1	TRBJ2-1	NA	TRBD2	CSAGGTSGNTYNEQFF	TGCAGTGCTGGGGGGACTAGCGGGAACACCTACAATGAGCAGTTCTTC
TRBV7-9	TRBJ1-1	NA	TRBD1	CASSPQGELAFF	TGTGCCAGCAGCCCACAGGGGGAACTGGCTTTCTTT
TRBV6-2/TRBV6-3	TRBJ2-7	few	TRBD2	CASSYGAGGSLEQYF	TGTGCCAGCAGTTACGGGGCGGGAGGTAGTCTGGAGCAGTACTTC
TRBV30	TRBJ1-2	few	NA	CAWSLTVSNNYGYTF	TGTGCCTGGAGTCTCACCGTGAGCAATAACTATGGCTACACCTTC
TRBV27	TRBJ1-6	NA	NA	CASSFRGLWDSPLHF	TGTGCCAGCAGTTTTAGGGGACTGTGGGATTCACCCCTCCACTTT
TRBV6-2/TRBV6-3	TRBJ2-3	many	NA	CASSWGERDTQYF	TGTGCCAGCAGTTGGGGCGAGAGAGATACGCAGTATTTT
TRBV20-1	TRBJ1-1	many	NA	CSAPDRLTEAFF	TGCAGTGCTCCTGACAGACTCACTGAAGCTTTCTTT
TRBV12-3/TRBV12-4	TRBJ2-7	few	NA	CASSLNNRAYEQYF	TGTGCCAGCAGTTTAAACAACCGGGCCTACGAGCAGTACTTC
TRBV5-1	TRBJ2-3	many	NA	CASSFVPDTQYF	TGCGCCAGCAGCTTCGTCCCAGATACGCAGTATTTT
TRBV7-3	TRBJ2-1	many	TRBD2	CASSLGMGLAGVSDEQFF	TGTGCCAGCAGCTTAGGGATGGGACTAGCGGGAGTCTCGGATGAGCAGTTCTTC
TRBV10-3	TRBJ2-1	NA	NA	CATPLDPGSYNEQFF	TGTGCCACCCCCTTAGATCCCGGCTCCTACAATGAGCAGTTCTTC
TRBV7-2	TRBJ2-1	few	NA	CASSSYRDNNEQFF	TGTGCCAGCAGCTCCTACCGGGACAACAATGAGCAGTTCTTC
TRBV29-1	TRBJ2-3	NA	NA	CSLRDATTDTQYF	TGCAGCCTTAGGGACGCCACCACAGATACGCAGTATTTT
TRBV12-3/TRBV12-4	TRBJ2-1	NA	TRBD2	CASSPTSESNEQFF	TGTGCCAGCAGTCCGACTAGCGAGAGCAATGAGCAGTTCTTC
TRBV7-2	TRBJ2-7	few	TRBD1	CASSPDRGSPEQYF	TGTGCCAGCAGCCCGGACAGGGGGTCTCCCGAGCAGTACTTC
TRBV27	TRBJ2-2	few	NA	CASSLRAGRGGELFF	TGTGCCAGCAGTTTACGGGCGGGTCGAGGCGGGGAGCTGTTTTTT
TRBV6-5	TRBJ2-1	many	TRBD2	CASSYSGLAGSYNEQFF	TGTGCCAGCAGTTACTCAGGACTAGCGGGCTCCTACAATGAGCAGTTCTTC